Presented here are 30 T cell receptor beta chains from one specimen sequenced in a study of blood T cell repertoires in COVID-19. Here immunoSEQ multiplex PCR was the method, and the copy in TCRdb shows in-frame clones only, minus some. The sample has 410,000 or so clones, roughly 90% seen once. Material: peripheral blood. The receptors come from a woman aged 40 to 50 with COVID-19, enrolled during active disease.

V usage is TRBV5-1 and J usage is TRBJ1-1, with D uncertain. The CDR3 extends over 15 amino acids. Germline V gene sequence: CDR1 SGHRS, CDR2 YFSETQ. V lost 4 bases and J 1 base, leaving 14 bases between the germline ends. The CDR3 loop reads CASSPGGDWNTEAFF. The CDR3 nucleotides read TGCGCCAGCAGCCCGGGAGGCGACTGGAACACTGAAGCTTTCTTT.

The chain has TRBV18 and TRBJ1-2, with a weak D call TRBD1 (6 bases). Germline V gene lookup returns CDR1 KGHSH and CDR2 LQKENI. The CDR3 extends over 14 amino acids. The V gene lost 0 bases and the J gene lost 5 bases, with 10 bases spanning the gap. CDR3 DNA sequence: TGTGCCAGCTCACCACCGACAGGCGATTATGGCTACACCTTC. It yields the protein CASSPPTGDYGYTF.

The CDR3 DNA reads as TGTGCCAGCGCCAGGGACAGGGGCGCTGGCTACACCTTC. Its translation is CASARDRGAGYTF. The chain has TRBV12-3 or TRBV12-4 and TRBJ1-2; TRBD1 aligns across 10 bases. The CDR3 is 13 amino acids. The V and J ends lost 8 bases and 7 bases, in that order; junction bases with no gene match: 7.

The rearrangement links TRBV5-1 to TRBJ2-3; 8 bases line up with TRBD2. The germline gives CDR1 SGHRS, CDR2 YFSETQ. V was clipped by 4 bases and J by 5 bases; unmatched bases: 9. This CDR3 contains 15 residues. Here the CDR3 DNA reads TGCGCCAGCAGCAAGGCGGGACTAGAAAAAGATACGCAGTATTTT. The encoded protein is CASSKAGLEKDTQYF.

Regarding this clone: The same CDR3 can be traced to other DNA sequences in this sample. The chain is built from TRBV4-1 and TRBJ2-7; D unresolved. Per the germline V gene, CDR1 is MGHRA and CDR2 is YSYEKL. The CDR3 runs 13 residues. Between the trimmed V and J ends, which lost 0 bases and 0 bases, there was a span of 3 bases. CDR3 region: CASSQDGSYEQYF. The CDR3 region has the DNA TGCGCCAGCAGCCAAGACGGCTCCTACGAGCAGTACTTC.

The genes are TRBV15 and TRBJ2-5; TRBD1 might be the D (6 bases). This CDR3 region has 15 residues. Per the germline V gene, CDR1 is LNHNV and CDR2 is YYDKDF (reference sequence). Trimming left V 3 bases short and J 4 bases short, with 15 bases between. DNA for the CDR3: TGTGCCACCAGCAGCGCCACAGGGATTTTAGAGACCCAGTACTTC. As protein: CATSSATGILETQYF.

V usage is TRBV27 and J usage is TRBJ1-2; 9 positions match TRBD1. The length of the CDR3 is 16 residues. Germline V gene data show CDR1 as MNHEY and CDR2 as SMNVEV (reference sequence). J lost 7 bases, V lost 3 bases, and 12 bases had no gene match. The CDR3 DNA follows: TGTGCCAGCAGTTTGACGTCCGGGACAGGGTACTCTGGCTACACCTTC. Translating gives CASSLTSGTGYSGYTF.

The chain recombines TRBV6-5 with TRBJ1-2; 7 positions match TRBD1. Germline lookup yields CDR1 MNHEY and CDR2 SVGAGI. The CDR3 is made up of 14 amino acids. With 2 bases clipped from V and 2 bases from J, the junction kept 2 bases outside the gene matches. In nucleotides, the CDR3 is TGTGCCAGCAGTTACACGACAGGGAACTATGGCTACACCTTC. It codes for CASSYTTGNYGYTF.

The rearrangement uses TRBV9 and TRBJ2-3, with a weak D call TRBD2 (5 bases). Trimming stripped 3 bases from V and 5 bases from J, with 10 bases between. CDR3 length: 13 amino acids. From germline, CDR1 is SGDLS and CDR2 YYNGEE. The CDR3 protein is CASSADSGDTQYF. Written as DNA, the CDR3 is TGTGCCAGCAGCGCGGACTCTGGAGATACGCAGTATTTT.

In DNA, the CDR3 is TGTGCCAGTAGAGACTCGAGGGGGAATCAGCCCCAGCATTTT. It is translated as CASRDSRGNQPQHF. The rearrangement joins TRBV19 to TRBJ1-5, with D tentatively TRBD1 (6 bases). This CDR3 has 14 residues. Trimming removed 6 bases at V and 4 bases at J, with 13 bases between. In germline, CDR1 is LNHDA, CDR2 SQIVND (reference sequence).

This clone was picked up one time. The chain employs TRBV27 and TRBJ1-1; D unclear. Trimming pared 7 bases from V and 3 bases from J, leaving 15 bases between. The CDR3 is 14 amino acids. The germline CDR1 and CDR2 sequences are MNHEY and SMNVEV (reference sequence). The CDR3 DNA sequence: TGTGCCAGCACCCCTACCCCTTTTTACACTGAAGCTTTCTTT. It yields the protein CASTPTPFYTEAFF.

Turning to this clone: Other DNA sequences within the sample encode an identical CDR3. The chain couples TRBV19 to TRBJ2-7, with D possibly being TRBD2 (6 bases). Trimming removed 1 base at V and 1 base at J, with 8 bases between. The germline gives CDR1 LNHDA, CDR2 SQIVND (reference sequence). The CDR3 has 14 residues. CDR3 sequence (DNA): TGTGCCAGTAGTATAGGCGGAGGGTCCTACGAGCAGTACTTC. As protein: CASSIGGGSYEQYF.

The J gene is TRBJ2-5, the V gene TRBV4-1, with D tentatively TRBD2 (5 bases). Germline CDR1 is MGHRA and CDR2 is YSYEKL. Trimming shortened V by 0 bases and J by 2 bases, and 10 bases separated the two germline ends. The CDR3 consists of 15 residues. The CDR3 region has the DNA TGCGCCAGCAGCCAAGAACTAGTAGGGCAAGAGACCCAGTACTTC. Protein sequence: CASSQELVGQETQYF.

The chain links TRBV11-2 to TRBJ2-5; 7 nucleotides line up with TRBD2. Unmatched junction bases numbered 4, after V lost 2 bases and J lost 4 bases. The CDR3 contains 14 residues. Germline loops: CDR1 SGHAT, CDR2 FQNNGV. CDR3 nucleotides: TGTGCCAGCAGCTTATGGGCGGGAGCAGAGACCCAGTACTTC. This encodes CASSLWAGAETQYF.

V is TRBV29-1 and J is TRBJ1-2; D unclear. The CDR3 has 12 residues. Between the trimmed V and J ends, which lost 5 bases and 2 bases, there was a span of 9 bases. In germline, CDR1 is SQVTM, CDR2 ANQGSEA. CDR3 amino acids: CSVPGLNYGYTF. The CDR3 nucleotides read TGCAGCGTTCCTGGACTGAACTATGGCTACACCTTC. Full variable domain (rest looked up from reference TRBV29-1 and TRBJ1-2): SAVISQKPSRDICQRGTSLTIQCQVDSQVTMMFWYRQQPGQSLTLIATANQGSEATYESGFVIDKFPISRPNLTFSTLTVSNMSPEDSSIYLCSVPGLNYGYTFGSGTRLTVV.

This clone was recorded at least ten times. The chain combines TRBV6-5 with TRBJ2-5; maybe TRBD2 (5 bases). Germline V lookup: CDR1 MNHEY, CDR2 SVGAGI. This CDR3 has 15 residues. The germline V and J ends were trimmed by 3 bases and 1 base, with 12 bases remaining between them. This chain's CDR3 is CASSYSRGSQETQYF. CDR3 nucleotide sequence: TGTGCCAGCAGTTATTCTCGCGGGTCCCAAGAGACCCAGTACTTC.

The chain is built from TRBV9 and TRBJ1-4; TRBD1 is a possible D gene (5 bases). This CDR3 is 14 amino acids long. CDR1 and CDR2 from the germline V gene are SGDLS and YYNGEE. Trimming removed 4 bases at V and 8 bases at J, with 15 bases between. This CDR3 is CASSSVPGGEKLFF. The CDR3 coding sequence is TGTGCCAGCAGCTCCGTTCCGGGGGGGGAAAAACTGTTTTTT.

V is TRBV6-4 and J is TRBJ2-3; TRBD2 matches at 11 bases. Unmatched junction bases numbered 0, after V lost 4 bases and J lost 3 bases. The CDR3 length is 14 residues. Germline lookup yields CDR1 MRHNA and CDR2 SNTAGT. As DNA, the CDR3 is TGTGCCAGCAGTGCTAGCGGGGGGACAGATACGCAGTATTTT. Its protein product is CASSASGGTDTQYF.

The CDR3 DNA reads as TGTGCCAGCAGCTTAGAGCGGAACACCGGGGAGCTGTTTTTT. It yields the protein CASSLERNTGELFF. The genes are TRBV7-8 and TRBJ2-2, with D uncertain. This CDR3 contains 14 residues. Germline assignment: CDR1 SGHVS and CDR2 FQNEAQ. Trimming stripped 1 base from V and 1 base from J, with 4 bases between.

The CDR3, as DNA: TGTGCCAGCAGTTTATTTCGGGGGGATCAGCCCCAGCATTTT. It specifies CASSLFRGDQPQHF. The chain joins TRBV27 to TRBJ1-5; a weak D match, TRBD1 (5 bases). Germline V lookup: CDR1 MNHEY, CDR2 SMNVEV (reference sequence). Between the trimmed V and J ends, which lost 1 base and 5 bases, there was a span of 9 bases. The CDR3 covers 14 residues.

The gene calls are TRBV9 and TRBJ2-5; possible D gene TRBD1, 6 bases. Germline CDR1 reads SGDLS; CDR2 reads YYNGEE. V dropped 4 bases and J dropped 5 bases, with 24 bases sitting between them. The CDR3 has 17 amino acids. CDR3 DNA sequence: TGTGCCAGCAGCCCACGCCACCTAACAGGGCTCGGTGAGACCCAGTACTTC. Amino acid sequence: CASSPRHLTGLGETQYF.

The chain links TRBV6-5 to TRBJ2-6; maybe TRBD1 (6 bases). Per germline, CDR1 MNHEY and CDR2 SVGAGI. This CDR3 region has 14 residues. Trimming took 7 bases from V and 4 from J, leaving 11 bases between them. CDR3 protein: CASITGSGANVLTF. The CDR3 nucleotides are TGTGCCAGCATCACAGGGTCGGGGGCCAACGTCCTGACTTTC.

The rearrangement links TRBV7-2 to TRBJ2-7; perhaps TRBD1 as D (6 bases). CDR1 SGHTA and CDR2 FQGNSA come from the germline V gene. The CDR3 has 13 residues. Trimming removed 2 bases from V and 3 bases from J, with 8 bases in between. In DNA form, the CDR3 reads TGTGCCAGCAGCTTAAACAGGGTCTACGAGCAGTACTTC. Its translation: CASSLNRVYEQYF.

The chain has TRBV6-2 or TRBV6-3 and TRBJ2-5, with TRBD2 matching 9 bases. From germline, CDR1 is MNHEY and CDR2 SVGEGT. This CDR3 is built from 15 residues. J gave up 5 bases and V 5 bases, and 9 bases lay outside the gene matches. The CDR3 bases are TGTGCCAGCAGTACGCCAGCGGGAGGTGGTGAGACCCAGTACTTC. Its protein product is CASSTPAGGGETQYF.

This chain links TRBV2 with TRBJ1-5, with D tentatively TRBD1 (6 bases). The CDR3 totals 15 residues. The ends were cut back, 3 bases at V and 5 bases at J, with 14 bases in the middle. CDR1 is SNHLY, CDR2 FYNNEI, per germline. DNA of the CDR3: TGTGCCAGCAGTGATCTTTTAGGGGGAGATCAGCCCCAGCATTTT. Protein sequence: CASSDLLGGDQPQHF.

This chain connects TRBV12-5 to TRBJ2-5; 11 bases line up with TRBD2. Germline V lookup: CDR1 LGHNT, CDR2 FRNRAP. J was trimmed by 3 bases and V by 5 bases; bases with no gene match: 5. The CDR3 is made up of 15 amino acids. CDR3 sequence reads: CASGIPSGGKETQYF. The DNA of the CDR3 is TGTGCTAGTGGTATTCCTAGCGGGGGGAAAGAGACCCAGTACTTC. The full variable domain, rest sourced from reference TRBV12-5 and TRBJ2-5, is DARVTQTPRHKVTEMGQEVTMRCQPILGHNTVFWYRQTMMQGLELLAYFRNRAPLDDSGMPKDRFSAEMPDATLATLKIQPSEPRDSAVYFCASGIPSGGKETQYFGPGTRLLVL.

The chain couples TRBV6-2 or TRBV6-3 to TRBJ1-5, with D perhaps matching TRBD1 (6 bases). This CDR3 is 15 amino acids long. The germline CDR1 and CDR2 sequences are MNHEY and SVGEGT. V was trimmed by 5 bases and J by 7 bases, leaving 18 bases between them. CDR3 bases: TGTGCCAGCAGTCCGGGGGGCCGACTGGAACAGCCCCAGCATTTT. Its translation is CASSPGGRLEQPQHF.

V usage is TRBV4-3 and J usage is TRBJ2-2; tentative D call: TRBD1 (7 bases). The ends were cut back, 4 bases at V and 3 bases at J, with 21 bases in the middle. Germline CDR1 is LGHNA and CDR2 is YSLEER. The CDR3 contains 18 residues. The CDR3 DNA reads TGCGCCAGCAGCCGGAGAGGAGGGGGCGGCGGGGACACCGGGGAGCTGTTTTTT. Its protein product is CASSRRGGGGGDTGELFF.

The rearrangement joins TRBV19 to TRBJ1-2; tentatively, D is TRBD1 (5 bases). The CDR3 extends over 14 amino acids. The germline V gene has CDR1 LNHDA and CDR2 SQIVND (reference sequence). The germline V and J ends were trimmed by 4 bases and 6 bases, with 15 bases remaining between them. CDR3 DNA sequence: TGTGCCAGTAGTACATCTCAGGGATATGATGGCTACACCTTC. Residues: CASSTSQGYDGYTF.

The rearrangement links TRBV24-1 to TRBJ2-2, with 7 bases that match TRBD1. With V trimmed by 2 bases and J by 4 bases, 9 bases remained unmatched. The length of the CDR3 is 17 residues. The germline gives CDR1 KGHDR, CDR2 SFDVKD. CDR3 loop: CATSDSAGTEGTGELFF. The CDR3 bases are TGTGCCACCAGTGATTCCGCCGGGACAGAAGGCACCGGGGAGCTGTTTTTT.